Reported below is one T cell receptor beta chain. What antigen it recognizes has not been identified. The record has no base qualities; no much larger clone is one base away. The library was prepared using multiplex PCR. Instrument on record: Illumina HiSeq 4000. iRepertoire HTBI primers and Arm-PCR amplification of CDR3 regions were used to construct TCR beta libraries. Gel purification was performed on PCR products prior to sequencing. In the paper's pipeline: Gene usage analysis of CDR3 amino acid clonotypes relied on the roughly 60 TRBV and over 13 TRBJ segments identified across samples. Filtered high-quality paired reads were merged into contigs using COPE and FqMerger. BLAST was used to align contigs to the IMGT TRBV, TRBD and TRBJ reference genes, and CDR3 was defined following IMGT. Clonotypes above 0.1% frequency were classified as highly expanded clones. Repertoire diversity was measured by Shannon entropy, and V-J evenness by the Gini coefficient. A clonotype was considered public if more than one individual shared it. TCRdb trimmed the raw reads at Q25, called clones with MiXCR and kept productive beta chains. CDR3 protein sequences are deduplicated, and each keeps its most common genes and DNA. The V and J calls come from TCRdb's annotation, not from the publication. Here the sample has 500,000 or so distinct CDR3 sequences; around 15% occur a single time. Of the sample, 10% to 15% falls within the top ten clones.

This record comes from a study of regulatory T cells in long-lasting Graves disease (dated by TCRdb to about 2021). Concerning the study at large: Newly diagnosed Graves' disease patients had taken antithyroid drugs for less than 3 months. Peripheral blood TCR sequencing and RNA sequencing compared persistent Graves' disease patients with newly diagnosed Graves' disease patients. TCR sequencing covered around 13 persistent and approximately 20 newly diagnosed Graves' disease patients, around 35 samples in total. The study took place in China and was registered as a clinical trial. Overall study outcomes, separate from this receptor: Persistent disease showed preferential use of TRBV28, TRBJ1-2 and TRBJ2-5, whereas newly diagnosed disease favored TRBV20-1 and TRBJ2-1. Only the TCR beta chain was sequenced and analyzed. More public clonotypes were shared among persistent patients (around 2,600) than among newly diagnosed patients (roughly 960). Because the primary lesion, thyroid tissue, could not be accessed, the study looked at peripheral blood alone. Compared with newly diagnosed patients, patients with persistent Graves' disease had lower TCR Shannon entropy and fewer highly expanded clones, which suggests clonal expansion. The small sample size was acknowledged by the authors as a limitation that may reduce accuracy.

Measured from the cysteine to the phenylalanine, the CDR3 is 14 residues long. The read is trimmed to its CDR3 DNA, 42 bases read in frame from base 1. The germline V gene (reference sequence) supplies CDR1 DFQATT and CDR2 SNEGSKA. V trim: 2 bases; J trim: 5 bases; unmatched bases: 5. The sample's time point label, decoded: newly diagnosed GD, antithyroid drugs for less than 3 months. For both TCR sequencing and RNA sequencing, RNA was extracted from PBMCs using TRIzol. Graves' disease was diagnosed according to American Thyroid Association guidelines. Patients were recruited from an endocrinology department in Xi'an, China. From each patient, about 9.7 milliliters of peripheral blood was collected into an EDTA anticoagulant tube. Ficoll Paque Plus density gradient separation was used to isolate PBMCs, and no further T cell sorting was done. RNA quality was checked with an Agilent 2100 Bioanalyzer and agarose gel, and concentration with a NanoDrop 2000.

This same sample was also taken into another study, of T cells in Graves' hyperthyroidism and ophthalmopathy. As the second paper documents: Stable Graves' hyperthyroidism was defined as no progression to ophthalmopathy during 18 months of follow-up. Hyperthyroidism patients were newly diagnosed, with disease duration under 2 months, and aged 18 to 65 years. Patients with uncontrolled infections, other autoimmune diseases, pregnancy or lactation were excluded. Diagnoses were established on the basis of clinical symptoms, serum thyroxine and TRAb, thyroid ultrasound, and orbital computed tomography. A first-round RT-PCR of the TCR CDR3 used the HTBI primer set with the Qiagen OneStep RT-PCR kit. Blood samples also contained most of the expanded thyroid clonotypes (frequency above 0.001), which suggests that blood repertoires may reflect thyroid immune responses. A 13 V-J signature model separated ophthalmopathy from stable hyperthyroidism, with just over 85% sensitivity and approximately 81% specificity in cross-validation and 80%/75% in testing. During validation, the model predicted progression to ophthalmopathy a median of around 6 months ahead of onset, with approximately 71% sensitivity and less than 85% specificity. To identify distinguishing TCR V-J signatures, a discovery cohort of around 98 patients was used, comprising 40 to 45 with Graves' ophthalmopathy and about 59 with stable Graves' hyperthyroidism. Prospective prediction of ophthalmopathy was tested in an independent validation cohort of 18 to 20 hyperthyroidism patients and some 17 patients who later progressed to ophthalmopathy. The approximately 100 discovery patients were randomly divided into training and test sets at a 7:3 ratio. In addition, the study compared T-cell repertoires in thyroid tissue and in blood from a handful of Graves' hyperthyroidism patients. Following sampling, methimazole starting at 30 mg daily was given to hyperthyroidism patients, and high-dose intravenous methylprednisolone was given to ophthalmopathy patients. Libraries were constructed in a second round of multiplex PCR, after which size selection and purification were performed. Paired-end sequencing of the libraries was performed with 100 bp reads on an Illumina HiSeq2000. SOAPnuke was used to process the raw data, with reads discarded if the reads contained adapters or uncalled bases, had a mean Phred below 15, or lacked an exact constant-primer or identifier match. COPE v1.2.5 was used to merge the high-quality paired reads, and each unique nucleotide sequence was defined as a clonotype. MiTCR v1.1 was used to align clonotypes to the IMGT TRBV, TRBD and TRBJ reference segments. The analysis was restricted to V-J combinations with a frequency above 0.0001, which together covered 98% to 99.2% of the repertoires. The TCS score was defined as the ratio of F50 (clonal expansion) to E x V (chaos), calculated using BLOSUM62-based TCRdist between CDR3 peptides within each V-J. Welch's t-statistics and random forest reduced 500 to 550 V-J features to around 14, which were used in a naive Bayes classifier (R e1071). Sample size was not statistically predetermined, and investigators were not blinded to group allocation. The paper describes TCR Vbeta CDR3 sequencing of 135 peripheral blood samples, made up of some 42 ophthalmopathy patients, 70 to 75 hyperthyroidism patients and some 17 progressor patients.

Rearrangement joined TRBV20-1 to TRBJ2-3; the central 9 bases match TRBD2. This clonotype was sampled from a man aged 35-49 years with Graves disease. Donor details come from another sample of the same person, matched by shared clones. Sequenced here: peripheral blood mononuclear cells (PBMCs), sampled at new diagnosis, from a patient treated with antithyroid drugs. The CDR3 protein: CSARIAGAGDTQYF. The DNA sequence is as follows: TGCAGTGCTAGAATAGCGGGAGCGGGAGATACGCAGTATTTT.